Reported below is one T cell receptor beta chain. Its cognate antigen has yet to be identified. No base qualities exist here, and no much larger clone lies one base off it. This sample stems from a study of blood T cell repertoires in COVID-19 (dated by TCRdb to the early 2020s). Turning to the overall study: Samples from collaborators originated in the United States, Italy and Spain and spanned both the acute and convalescent phases of COVID-19. The prospective study material was composed of cDNA or gDNA derived from T cells, B-cell-depleted T cells, or PBMCs. Deeply sampled blood TCRbeta repertoires from subjects exposed to, actively infected with, or recovered from COVID-19 were included in the dataset. A freely available public database, intended as a resource for researchers studying the immune response to SARS-CoV-2, is where the repertoires were released. Samples came from the ongoing ImmuneRACE study (first 160 participants) plus 1,254 subjects from 6 global collaborators. A de-identified subject ID, COVID-19 status, age in years and sex were almost always included in the sample metadata. HLA class I and class II types, where available, came from metadata supplied by the sample provider rather than from assay-based typing. Overall study outcomes, separate from this receptor: The amount of clinical and demographic metadata varied by source and participant and was provided uncurated.

TCRbeta CDR3 regions were amplified from genomic DNA using the immunoSEQ Assay, a bias-controlled multiplex PCR. Regarding the original processing steps: The number of nucleated cells in each sample was estimated by amplification of reference gene primers within the assay. Sequence reads were collapsed and filtered to measure the absolute abundance of every unique TCRbeta CDR3 rearrangement. For each sample, productive Simpson clonality was calculated as the square root of Simpson's diversity index across productive rearrangements. TCRdb retrieved this table from immuneACCESS and kept in-frame rearrangements only. Not all clones are present; in checked studies, unresolved V genes account for under half, and no reason is known for the remainder. The D gene and trimming were derived from the DNA, and the V and J assignments and clone size from that table. The sample table lists approximately 180,000 clones, roughly 87% of them with a count of one. Clones ranked in the top ten supply less than 1.5% of the sample.

V was cut back by 10 bases and J by 5 bases, leaving a gap of 13 bases between them. The germline V gene yields SNHLY for CDR1 and FYNNEI for CDR2. The CDR3 starts with the cysteine, ends with the phenylalanine, and has 12 residues. The CDR3 DNA has 36 bases and is translated from base 1. In the prospective study, participants were roughly 18 to 90 years old, resided in about 25 geographic areas of the United States, and were enrolled through a virtual design. Cohort assignment in the prospective study relied on participant-reported clinical history from a screening survey and a study questionnaire. In the prospective study, mobile phlebotomists collected whole blood, serum and a nasopharyngeal or oropharyngeal swab from each participant. Prospective study participants could optionally give additional blood draws and questionnaires over a 2-month period. Before DNA extraction, blood samples from the prospective study were shipped at room temperature or frozen.

The clonotype comes from a human donor with acute COVID-19. The donor label of this sample is uncertain. Sequencing was done on a sample of PBMCs or T cells enriched from blood (not recorded which). The chain is made from TRBV2 and TRBJ2-3, with no confidently assigned D gene. The nucleotide sequence reads TGTGCCACCCTCAAGTCGGTAGATACGCAGTATTTT. Translated, it gives CATLKSVDTQYF.